This TCR beta chain was profiled in a study of Ad26.COV2.S vaccination and SARS-CoV-2 variants. About the research overall: Into the muscle, Ad26.COV2.S was dosed once or twice, 56 days apart. Study-level results: Responses of T cells in total may have been underestimated by the TCR breadth and depth analyses. Vaccinated individuals (as opposed to placebo recipients) had higher spike-specific TCR breadth. Vaccine and placebo groups showed comparable non-spike TCR breadth.

Treatment denoted: around 19 received Ad26.COV2.S at low or high dose, single or two shots; roughly 5 received placebo; per-sample allocation not given. Vaccine and placebo recipients were sampled on day 63 after the first injection. As to this clone: Its target is unknown. Other nucleotide sequences from this sample produce the same CDR3.

Measured with immunoSEQ multiplex PCR; TCRdb has only the in-frame clones, and not every one. Among hundreds of thousands of clones listed, roughly 90% were seen once. The germline gives CDR1 MGHDK, CDR2 SYGVNS. This CDR3 has 14 residues. Trimming took 3 bases from V and 2 from J, leaving 11 bases between them. Here the sequenced sample was peripheral blood, taken in a trial of Ad26.COV2.S vaccine versus placebo. This chain uses TRBV25-1 with TRBJ2-7; D perhaps matches TRBD1 (5 bases). This receptor was obtained from a person between 18 and 59 years old who received the Ad26.COV2.S COVID-19 vaccine or a placebo. In DNA form, the CDR3 reads TGTGCCAGCAGTGAGGGTACAGGTCCCTACGAGCAGTACTTC. Translating gives CASSEGTGPYEQYF.